The 17 T cell receptor beta chains in this list originate from one sample, sequenced in a study of shared clonotypes between healthy human individuals. Only CD45RO-negative cells positively selected for CCR7 counted as naive CD8 cells, so terminally differentiated effector memory CD45RA+ cells were excluded. Clones were read by immunoSEQ multiplex PCR, and TCRdb kept only the in-frame ones, dropping some. The data contain about 680,000 clones, under 95% of them seen just once; the ten biggest clones take up roughly 22%. Sequencing was performed on naive CD8+ T cells sorted from blood. Receptor source: a man aged 25-45 years in good health.

V is TRBV7-9 and J is TRBJ2-3, with 7 bases that match TRBD2. Germline-derived CDR1 and CDR2 are SEHNR and FQNEAQ (reference sequence). The CDR3 totals 17 residues. V trimming: 5 bases; J trimming: 2 bases; junction bases outside the gene matches: 13. The DNA of the CDR3 is TGTGCCAGCAGCCCACCGGGACTTCGGGAGGTCACAGATACGCAGTATTTT. Translating it yields CASSPPGLREVTDTQYF.

This chain connects TRBV4-1 to TRBJ2-7; D unclear. Germline V CDR1 and CDR2: MGHRA, YSYEKL. With 1 base removed from V and 5 bases from J, the gap between germline ends came to 12 bases. The CDR3 is 14 residues long. The CDR3 sequence: CASSQVRGPDEQYF. The CDR3 DNA is TGCGCCAGCAGCCAAGTGAGAGGACCCGACGAGCAGTACTTC.

The rearrangement links TRBV7-6 to TRBJ2-2, with D maybe TRBD2 (5 bases). V was shortened by 2 bases and J by 6 bases, with 10 bases between the two germline ends. Per the germline V gene, CDR1 is SGHVS and CDR2 is FNYEAQ. The CDR3 covers 14 residues. This CDR3 is CASSLYGGAGELFF. CDR3 nucleotides: TGTGCCAGCAGCTTATACGGAGGCGCCGGGGAGCTGTTTTTT.

The chain carries TRBV4-1 and TRBJ2-1, with 9 bases matching TRBD2. The CDR3 totals 15 residues. The germline gives CDR1 MGHRA, CDR2 YSYEKL. J was trimmed by 9 bases and V by 1 base; bases with no gene match: 7. CDR3 bases: TGCGCCAGCAGCCAAGCCGGGACTAGCTTAAGTGAGCAGTTCTTC. Translation gives CASSQAGTSLSEQFF.

Regarding this clone: This sample also contains other DNA sequences that code for the same CDR3. The chain carries TRBV4-3 and TRBJ2-7; 11 bases are shared with TRBD2. CDR3 length equals 15 residues. V shed 1 base and J 2 bases; nucleotides not matched to a gene: 1. The V gene's germline CDR1 is LGHNA and CDR2 YSLEER. As DNA, the CDR3 is TGCGCCAGCAGCCAAGGACTAGCGGGACCCTACGAGCAGTACTTC. Translation: CASSQGLAGPYEQYF.

The chain has TRBV29-1 and TRBJ2-1, with 7 bases that match TRBD1. Germline V gene data show CDR1 as SQVTM and CDR2 as ANQGSEA. J lost 5 bases, V lost 6 bases, and 19 bases had no gene match. The CDR3 spans 17 residues. This CDR3 reads CSVPGVRGRSVHNEQFF. CDR3 nucleotide sequence: TGCAGCGTCCCCGGGGTGAGGGGGCGAAGCGTCCACAATGAGCAGTTCTTC.

This clone was picked up one time. The gene calls are TRBV27 and TRBJ2-3; 9 bases map to TRBD1. Trimming removed 2 bases from V and 5 bases from J; junction bases left unmatched: 5. Germline V lookup: CDR1 MNHEY, CDR2 SMNVEV (reference sequence). The CDR3 consists of 15 residues. The CDR3 is CASSLEGQGGDTQYF. In nucleotides, the CDR3 is TGTGCCAGCAGTTTAGAGGGACAGGGAGGAGATACGCAGTATTTT.

The gene calls are TRBV29-1 and TRBJ2-1, with 10 bases lining up with TRBD2. Germline V lookup: CDR1 SQVTM, CDR2 ANQGSEA. The CDR3 consists of 12 residues. V trimming: 3 bases; J trimming: 10 bases; junction bases outside the gene matches: 3. This chain's CDR3 is CSVDGSGREQFF. CDR3 nucleotide sequence: TGCAGCGTTGATGGTAGCGGGAGGGAGCAGTTCTTC.

The chain couples TRBV27 to TRBJ2-5, with 9 bases fitting TRBD2. V trimming: 4 bases; J trimming: 0 bases; junction bases outside the gene matches: 0. This CDR3 has 14 residues. Germline CDR1 is MNHEY and CDR2 is SMNVEV (reference sequence). The CDR3 nucleotides read TGTGCCAGCAGTTCTAGCGGGAACCAAGAGACCCAGTACTTC. It encodes CASSSSGNQETQYF.

This rearrangement joins TRBV27 to TRBJ2-7; tentative D call: TRBD2 (6 bases). CDR3 length equals 13 residues. Germline V gene sequence: CDR1 MNHEY, CDR2 SMNVEV (reference sequence). V was trimmed by 6 bases and J by 6 bases, leaving 15 bases between them. CDR3 DNA: TGTGCCAGCAGCCCAGGATCGGGGGTCGAGCAGTACTTC. Protein: CASSPGSGVEQYF.

This clone was observed a few times. The V gene is TRBV7-9, the J gene TRBJ2-7, with TRBD2 matching over 7 bases. The CDR3 is made up of 14 amino acids. The V gene end was trimmed by 0 bases and the J gene end by 2 bases; junction bases not matched to a gene: 1. Germline V lookup: CDR1 SEHNR, CDR2 FQNEAQ (reference sequence). CDR3 in DNA: TGTGCCAGCAGCTTAGCGCTAGCGGCCTACGAGCAGTACTTC. Translating gives CASSLALAAYEQYF.

The V gene is TRBV11-2, the J gene TRBJ2-7, with 11 positions matching TRBD1. Germline loops: CDR1 SGHAT, CDR2 FQNNGV. The CDR3 covers 12 residues. V trimming: 6 bases; J trimming: 6 bases; junction bases outside the gene matches: 1. In DNA form, the CDR3 reads TGTGCCAGCAGGGGACAGGGGGGCGAGCAGTACTTC. The encoded protein is CASRGQGGEQYF.

The chain links TRBV5-1 to TRBJ2-2; 7 bases match TRBD1. The CDR3 runs 16 residues. CDR1 is SGHRS and CDR2 is YFSETQ in the germline V gene. The V segment lost 2 bases and the J segment 2 bases; nucleotides outside the gene matches: 6. The CDR3 sequence: CASSFGDRENTGELFF. CDR3 nucleotide sequence: TGCGCCAGCAGCTTTGGAGACAGGGAAAACACCGGGGAGCTGTTTTTT.

The chain couples TRBV11-2 to TRBJ2-7; D is unclear. The V gene's germline CDR1 is SGHAT and CDR2 FQNNGV. This CDR3 is built from 13 residues. With 2 bases removed from V and 3 bases from J, the gap between germline ends came to 8 bases. In nucleotides, the CDR3 is TGTGCCAGCAGCTTACGGGCGCGCTACGAGCAGTACTTC. This codes for CASSLRARYEQYF.

This clone was recorded only once. The chain combines TRBV7-9 with TRBJ1-2; 7 nucleotides agree with TRBD1. Trimming took 5 bases from V and 8 from J; bases not matched to a gene: 11. The germline V gene encodes CDR1 SEHNR and CDR2 FQNEAQ (reference sequence). The CDR3 runs 14 residues. The chain's CDR3 is CASSAFDRAEGYTF. CDR3 nucleotide sequence: TGTGCCAGCAGCGCCTTCGACAGGGCGGAGGGCTACACCTTC.

A note on this clone: The identical CDR3 is also encoded by other nucleotide sequences in the sample. The J gene is TRBJ2-7, the V gene TRBV7-9; unclear D gene. The CDR3 is made up of 13 amino acids. With 1 base removed from V and 4 bases from J, the gap between germline ends came to 8 bases. Germline V gene lookup returns CDR1 SEHNR and CDR2 FQNEAQ (reference sequence). CDR3: CASSLVGPYEQYF. The CDR3 DNA reads TGTGCCAGCAGCTTAGTTGGACCATACGAGCAGTACTTC.

This chain uses TRBV10-3 with TRBJ1-1; maybe TRBD1 (5 bases). Germline V gene data show CDR1 as ENHRY and CDR2 as SYGVKD. Trimming stripped 6 bases from V and 0 bases from J, with 11 bases between. This CDR3 region has 14 residues. The CDR3 loop is CAIRTDILNTEAFF. CDR3 nucleotides: TGTGCCATCAGGACGGACATCCTGAACACTGAAGCTTTCTTT.